Listed here are 11 T cell receptor beta chains from one sample, sequenced in a study of T cell changes during pregnancy in multiple sclerosis. This table comes from immunoSEQ multiplex PCR, and its TCRdb copy is limited to in-frame clones, with some not included. The sample yields more than 45,000 clones, 92% seen once. Sequencing used CD4+ T cells from peripheral blood mononuclear cells, obtained after pregnancy. These receptor sequences come from a female donor with multiple sclerosis, enrolled in a pregnancy study.

This chain uses TRBV28 with TRBJ1-3, with D maybe TRBD1 (6 bases). The V gene lost 7 bases and the J gene lost 7 bases, with 14 bases spanning the gap. From germline, CDR1 is MDHEN and CDR2 SYDVKM. The CDR3 runs to 13 residues. The CDR3 bases are TGTGCCAGCAACGCGGGGGGGCCCAACACCATATATTTT. Translation gives CASNAGGPNTIYF.

The rearrangement joins TRBV19 to TRBJ1-3, with TRBD1 matching over 7 bases. The length of the CDR3 is 16 residues. The junction had 9 bases not matched to a gene; V was cut back by 6 bases and J by 1 base. The germline V gene encodes CDR1 LNHDA and CDR2 SQIVND (reference sequence). This chain's CDR3 is CASRPGTVFSGNTIYF. The CDR3 DNA reads TGTGCCAGTAGACCAGGGACAGTTTTTTCTGGAAACACCATATATTTT.

This chain connects TRBV4-3 to TRBJ2-2; D remains unclear. Trimming removed 0 bases at V and 7 bases at J, with 9 bases between. Germline CDR1 and CDR2: LGHNA and YSLEER. The CDR3 spans 14 residues. CDR3 nucleotides: TGCGCCAGCAGCCAAGATGGCCCGAACGGGGAGCTGTTTTTT. As protein: CASSQDGPNGELFF.

V is TRBV29-1 and J is TRBJ2-1; 8 bases align to TRBD2. The CDR3 has 17 amino acids. J was trimmed by 2 bases and V by 4 bases; bases with no gene match: 13. Germline CDR1 and CDR2: SQVTM and ANQGSEA. The CDR3 loop reads CSVGQSTGTRTYNEQFF. CDR3 nucleotides: TGCAGCGTTGGACAATCAACCGGGACTAGGACCTACAATGAGCAGTTCTTC.

This chain links TRBV5-1 with TRBJ2-3; no reliable D call. CDR1 is SGHRS, CDR2 YFSETQ, per germline. CDR3 length: 14 amino acids. V lost 3 bases to trimming and J lost 5 bases, with 13 bases between them. CDR3 nucleotides: TGCGCCAGCAGCTCGCCAAGACCAGGAGATACGCAGTATTTT. This gives the protein CASSSPRPGDTQYF.

The chain carries TRBV7-9 and TRBJ2-3, with D possibly matching TRBD1 (5 bases). Germline CDR1 is SEHNR and CDR2 is FQNEAQ (reference sequence). Trimming took 1 base from V and 4 from J, leaving 18 bases between them. The CDR3 contains 17 residues. CDR3 nucleotides: TGTGCCAGCAGCTTAGTTGCTGGGGCCCACCGGGCAGATACGCAGTATTTT. Translated, it gives CASSLVAGAHRADTQYF.

V gene TRBV6-5 combines with J gene TRBJ1-4; 10 nucleotides match TRBD1. This CDR3 has 15 residues. Germline V gives CDR1 MNHEY, CDR2 SVGAGI. Trimming at V came to 5 bases and at J to 8 bases, leaving 8 bases not matched to a gene. The CDR3 sequence: CASSRDRGWDEKLFF. The CDR3 coding sequence is TGTGCCAGCAGTCGGGACAGGGGTTGGGACGAAAAACTGTTTTTT.

Concerning this clone itself: This sample also contains other DNA sequences that code for the same CDR3. This chain joins TRBV6-6 and TRBJ2-1; TRBD1 aligns across 8 bases. With V trimmed by 11 bases and J by 6 bases, 12 bases remained unmatched. CDR1 is MNHNY, CDR2 SVGAGI, per germline (reference sequence). The CDR3 totals 14 residues. The CDR3 region is CAGGSSGTGNEQFF. CDR3 DNA sequence: TGTGCCGGCGGATCCTCGGGGACAGGCAATGAGCAGTTCTTC.

This CDR3 is CASSHRQGAPGELFF. Written as DNA, the CDR3 is TGTGCCAGCAGCCACCGACAGGGAGCCCCCGGGGAGCTGTTTTTT. This chain connects TRBV5-4 to TRBJ2-2; TRBD1 aligns across 7 bases. Trimming removed 4 bases from V and 6 bases from J; junction bases left unmatched: 9. CDR1 is SGHNT and CDR2 is YYREEE in the germline V gene (reference sequence). This CDR3 has 15 amino acids.

The chain has TRBV6-6 and TRBJ2-7; a possible D gene is TRBD1 (6 bases). Germline-derived CDR1 and CDR2 are MNHNY and SVGAGI (reference sequence). The CDR3 loop spans 14 amino acids. V was cut by 2 bases and J by 5 bases, with 13 bases left in between. The chain's CDR3 is CASSYAQGFDEQYF. The DNA of the CDR3 is TGTGCCAGCAGTTACGCACAGGGATTTGACGAGCAGTACTTC.

The chain employs TRBV27 and TRBJ2-7; D gene uncertain. The germline gives CDR1 MNHEY, CDR2 SMNVEV (reference sequence). This CDR3 spans 11 amino acids. V lost 6 bases to trimming and J lost 3 bases, with 6 bases between them. CDR3 sequence: CASSSRYEQYF. Here the CDR3 DNA reads TGTGCCAGCAGCTCTCGCTACGAGCAGTACTTC.